The present entry profiles one T cell receptor (beta chain) with its context. Germline trimming cut 4 bases from V and 6 bases from J; bases unmatched to any gene: 8. Germline lookup yields CDR1 SGHTA and CDR2 FQGTGA. This CDR3 is built from 15 residues. The data were obtained in a study of long-term antiretroviral therapy in people with HIV. Runs used v3.0 of the immunoSEQ assay and were done at survey level. Repertoires were generated with immunoSEQ multiplex PCR, while TCRdb's copy carries only in-frame clones and drops some. Counted here are about 23,000 clones, just under 85% occurring once; the ten biggest clones make up approximately 12%.

The chain employs TRBV7-3 and TRBJ2-2, with 7 bases lining up with TRBD2. The sequence was obtained from a man aged 35-49 years with HIV. Sequencing used unsorted PBMCs, obtained 1.6 years after starting antiretroviral therapy. CDR3 sequence reads: CASSSGLEGAGELFF. In DNA, the CDR3 is TGTGCCAGCAGCTCCGGACTAGAAGGGGCCGGGGAGCTGTTTTTT.